This T cell receptor beta chain appears in the sequencing data of a study of blood T cell dynamics during melanoma immunotherapy (TCRdb year 2020). About the study as a whole: The patients had metastatic melanoma and were given first-line pembrolizumab or nivolumab plus ipilimumab as standard of care in the United Kingdom. To identify early correlates of response, the study profiled peripheral T cell receptor repertoires in patients with metastatic melanoma before and after one cycle of checkpoint inhibitor therapy. The training cohort was made up of consecutive patients, while a further independent group of patients from the same centre was pooled to form an external validation set. The investigation overall reported the following: Unlike progressors, patients who went on to achieve disease control showed a bifurcated reorganization of the PBMC repertoire at W3, with either increased clonality or increased diversity. The study could not determine whether the T cell clones driving repertoire changes were melanoma-specific or reflected general immune activation. The relatively small sample size was recognized as a factor that could limit how well the results generalize.

The time point label corresponds to: week 3, after first cycle of checkpoint inhibitor. Blood samples were collected before treatment (T0) and at week 3 (W3), after the first cycle of checkpoint blockade. Except for a couple of patients with rapid clinical progression, response was assessed 12 weeks after the first infusion by RECIST 1.1; disease control meant complete response, partial response or stable disease. Patients were excluded for prior systemic cancer treatment, concomitant immunosuppressant therapy or synchronous other active malignancies. Bulk PBMC and plasma cell-free DNA were both sequenced for TCR beta so that circulating cells and T cell turnover could be tracked. Lymphoprep and SepMate tubes were used to isolate PBMC from blood, and red cell lysis was then performed. QIAamp DNA Blood Mini kits were used to extract DNA from PBMC and sorted T cell subsets. V and J lose 2 bases and 4 bases, and a span of 12 bases separates them. CDR1 and CDR2 were assigned from the germline V gene as MNHNS and SASEGT. Its CDR3 holds 15 amino acids, cysteine through phenylalanine. Only CDR3 DNA remains: 45 bases, in frame from the first base.

For every bulk PBMC sample, a fixed 350 ng of DNA was loaded. TCR beta CDR3 sequences were amplified from genomic DNA with the immunoSEQ TCRb Assay kit following manufacturer instructions. The KAPA Library Quantification Kit for Illumina platforms was used to quantify pooled libraries by qPCR. Pooled libraries were sequenced on an Illumina NextSeq 500, clustered at roughly 0.6-1.2 pM. The original methods were these. The TCR data were analyzed using immunoSEQ ANALYZER and the R LymphoSeq package. A rearrangement efficiency score was calculated as productive divided by the sum of productive and non-productive CDR3 sequences. Clonality was measured with the Gini coefficient and diversity with the Renyi index at alpha=1, compared pairwise between timepoints within each patient. In LymphoSeq, clonal relatedness was computed with an edit distance of 3 and repertoire similarity was computed with the Bhattacharyya coefficient. To classify response, a linear discriminant analysis based on week-3 changes in clonality and diversity was built using the R MASS and caret packages. Imported from immuneACCESS, the table was reduced by TCRdb to in-frame sequences with V and J called. These copies leave out some clones; in studies compared against another copy, an unresolved V gene accounts for under half, and the cause of the remainder is not known. The DNA was the basis for D and trimming; V, J and clone size are from that table. Present in this sample are 15,000 or so clones, roughly 90% of which were seen just once. Approximately 0.92% of the sample goes to the ten largest clones.

On this clone itself: There is no known antigen for this receptor. Base qualities are not recorded, but no much larger clone differs from it by a single base.

The sequence links TRBV6-1 to TRBJ2-1, and TRBD2 may be the D gene, going by 5 matching bases. Source: blood, taken from a patient treated with checkpoint blockade. This clonotype was sampled from a human donor with melanoma. The DNA is TGTGCCAGCAGTGAAAAGGCTAGCCCTTACAATGAGCAGTTCTTC. This sequence encodes CASSEKASPYNEQFF.